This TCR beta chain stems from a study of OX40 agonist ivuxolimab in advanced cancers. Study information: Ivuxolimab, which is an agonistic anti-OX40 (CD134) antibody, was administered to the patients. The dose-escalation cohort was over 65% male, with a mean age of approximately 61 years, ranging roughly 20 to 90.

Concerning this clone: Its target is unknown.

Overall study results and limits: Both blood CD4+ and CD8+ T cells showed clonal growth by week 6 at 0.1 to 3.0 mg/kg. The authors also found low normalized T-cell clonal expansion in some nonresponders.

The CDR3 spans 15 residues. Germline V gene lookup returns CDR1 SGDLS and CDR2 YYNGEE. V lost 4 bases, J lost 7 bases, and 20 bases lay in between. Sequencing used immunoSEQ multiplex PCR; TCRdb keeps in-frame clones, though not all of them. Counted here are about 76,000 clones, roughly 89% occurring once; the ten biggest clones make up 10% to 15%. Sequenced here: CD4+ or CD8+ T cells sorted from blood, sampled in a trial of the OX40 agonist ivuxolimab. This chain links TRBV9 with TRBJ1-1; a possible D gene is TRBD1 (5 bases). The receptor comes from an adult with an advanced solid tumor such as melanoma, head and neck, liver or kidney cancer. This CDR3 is CASSPSRDSSGEAFF. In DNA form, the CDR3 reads TGTGCCAGCAGCCCTTCCCGAGACAGCAGCGGTGAAGCTTTCTTT.